These 11 T cell receptor beta chains were sequenced from one sample in a study of cytomegalovirus exposure and HLA in healthy donors. Primers included in the PCR were 60 Vbeta and 13 Jbeta primers. Sequencing used immunoSEQ multiplex PCR; TCRdb keeps in-frame clones, though not all of them. The sample has about 120,000 clones; approximately 80% are singletons. The sequenced sample was PBMCs. The receptor source for this set is a woman aged 25 to 39 in good health and CMV-seronegative.

CDR3 sequence (DNA): TGTGCCAGCTCACGGACTAGTTTTACGGAGACCCAGTACTTC. It encodes CASSRTSFTETQYF. V is TRBV18 and J is TRBJ2-5; 7 bases map to TRBD2. The trim removed 4 bases at V and 5 bases at J, leaving 7 bases unmatched. The CDR3 sequence is 14 residues long. The germline V gene has CDR1 KGHSH and CDR2 LQKENI.

V and J are TRBV5-6 and TRBJ2-5; D is ambiguous. Germline V gene sequence: CDR1 SGHDT, CDR2 YYEEEE. The CDR3 spans 14 residues. V was trimmed by 2 bases and J by 5 bases, leaving 13 bases between them. The CDR3 DNA reads as TGTGCCAGCAGCTTCGACATCGATAGGGAGACCCAGTACTTC. Translating gives CASSFDIDRETQYF.

The rearrangement links TRBV10-3 to TRBJ2-3; 7 bases are a match to TRBD2. V trimming: 6 bases; J trimming: 0 bases; junction bases outside the gene matches: 12. Germline V gene lookup returns CDR1 ENHRY and CDR2 SYGVKD. The CDR3 runs 17 residues. In nucleotides, the CDR3 is TGTGCCATCAGGGGGGAGGTGCGGGAGCGAAGCACAGATACGCAGTATTTT. It translates to CAIRGEVRERSTDTQYF.

The chain is built from TRBV27 and TRBJ2-5, with 7 bases lining up with TRBD1. Matching the DNA end better, TRBJ2-7 makes the J call doubtful. The CDR3 spans 15 residues. Germline CDR1 is MNHEY and CDR2 is SMNVEV (reference sequence). CDR3 sequence (DNA): TGTGCCAGCAGGGGCCCGACAGGGAACCCTTACGAGCAGTACTTC. Amino acids: CASRGPTGNPYEQYF.

The V and J genes are TRBV7-3 and TRBJ2-3, with D perhaps matching TRBD2 (5 bases). In germline, CDR1 is SGHTA, CDR2 FQGTGA. CDR3 size: 16 residues. Deletions cut 5 bases from V and 4 bases from J, with 19 bases between. CDR3 sequence reads: CASSPQASISPDTQYF. CDR3 in DNA: TGTGCCAGCAGCCCGCAGGCTAGCATATCCCCAGATACGCAGTATTTT.

The chain couples TRBV28 to TRBJ2-1, with 14 bases aligning to TRBD2. V lost 10 bases, J lost 6 bases, and 11 bases stayed unmatched. This CDR3 is built from 16 residues. CDR1 is MDHEN and CDR2 is SYDVKM in the germline V gene. The CDR3 nucleotides are TGTGCCACGGGACTAGCGGGAGCCCCTCCGGGCAATGAGCAGTTCTTC. This translates into CATGLAGAPPGNEQFF. Drawing the rest from reference TRBV28 and TRBJ2-1, the complete variable domain is DVKVTQSSRYLVKRTGEKVFLECVQDMDHENMFWYRQDPGLGLRLIYFSYDVKMKEKGDIPEGYSVSREKKERFSLILESASTNQTSMYLCATGLAGAPPGNEQFFGPGTRLTVL.

The chain links TRBV6-5 to TRBJ2-3; 10 bases agree with TRBD2. Germline lookup yields CDR1 MNHEY and CDR2 SVGAGI. The CDR3 has 16 amino acids. J was trimmed by 2 bases and V by 4 bases; bases with no gene match: 6. DNA of the CDR3: TGTGCCAGCAGTTCCTACACTAGCGGGATCACAGATACGCAGTATTTT. Translating gives CASSSYTSGITDTQYF.

The table lists this clone with a count of one. The chain links TRBV20-1 to TRBJ1-2; TRBD1 might be the D (6 bases). V lost 6 bases and J 4 bases, leaving 9 bases between the germline ends. The CDR3 has 11 residues. CDR1 and CDR2 (germline): DFQATT, SNEGSKA (reference sequence). The CDR3 bases are TGCAGTGCCACAGGGTCCTATGGCTACACCTTC. Protein product: CSATGSYGYTF.

The rearrangement links TRBV6-5 to TRBJ2-7, with 7 nucleotides matching TRBD1. Trimming removed 5 bases from V and 4 bases from J; junction bases left unmatched: 8. Germline V gives CDR1 MNHEY, CDR2 SVGAGI. This CDR3 is built from 14 residues. The DNA for the CDR3 is TGTGCCAGCAGTGCTACCGGGACAGAGTACGAGCAGTACTTC. This sequence encodes CASSATGTEYEQYF.

The chain combines TRBV7-9 with TRBJ2-1, with 11 nucleotides matching TRBD2. The ends lost 6 bases at V and 9 bases at J; junction bases unmatched: 13. Germline CDR1 reads SEHNR; CDR2 reads FQNEAQ (reference sequence). The CDR3 is made up of 16 amino acids. DNA of the CDR3: TGTGCCAGCAGGTTTCTAGCGGGAGGTCGCGAAGGTGAGCAGTTCTTC. This translates into CASRFLAGGREGEQFF.

V gene TRBV6-1 combines with J gene TRBJ2-3, with a possible D match to TRBD1 (6 bases). CDR1 and CDR2 from the germline V gene are MNHNS and SASEGT. This CDR3 spans 19 amino acids. Trimming removed 0 bases at V and 0 bases at J, with 19 bases between. CDR3 protein: CASSEAGILQGVSTDTQYF. As DNA, the CDR3 is TGTGCCAGCAGTGAAGCAGGCATTTTACAGGGCGTCAGCACAGATACGCAGTATTTT.